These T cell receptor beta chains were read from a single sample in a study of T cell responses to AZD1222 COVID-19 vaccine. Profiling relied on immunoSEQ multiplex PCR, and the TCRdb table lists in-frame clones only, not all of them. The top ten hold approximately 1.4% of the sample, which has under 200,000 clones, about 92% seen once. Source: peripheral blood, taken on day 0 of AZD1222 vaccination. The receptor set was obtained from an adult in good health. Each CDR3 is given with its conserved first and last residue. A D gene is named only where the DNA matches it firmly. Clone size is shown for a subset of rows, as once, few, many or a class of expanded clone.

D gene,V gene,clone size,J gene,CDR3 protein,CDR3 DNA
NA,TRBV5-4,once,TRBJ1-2,CASSLDGTTPLSYTF,TGTGCCAGCAGCTTGGATGGAACTACCCCTTTGAGCTACACCTTC
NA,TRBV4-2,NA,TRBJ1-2,CASSQELRGTYGYTF,TGTGCCAGCAGCCAAGAACTCCGGGGGACCTATGGCTACACCTTC
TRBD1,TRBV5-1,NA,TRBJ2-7,CASSPDRAREQYF,TGCGCCAGCAGTCCTGACAGGGCTAGAGAGCAGTACTTC
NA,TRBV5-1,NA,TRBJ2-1,CASWGAHNEQFF,TGCGCCAGCTGGGGAGCCCACAATGAGCAGTTCTTC
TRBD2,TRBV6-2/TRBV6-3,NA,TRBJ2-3,CASSPSRGGHWTDTQYF,TGTGCCAGCAGTCCATCCCGGGGGGGGCATTGGACAGATACGCAGTATTTT
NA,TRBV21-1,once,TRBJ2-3,CASSKARGTGSDTQYF,TGTGCCAGCAGCAAAGCACGAGGGACAGGTTCCGATACGCAGTATTTT
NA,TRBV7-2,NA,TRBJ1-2,CASTPGRSGYTF,TGTGCCAGCACCCCAGGGAGAAGCGGCTACACCTTC
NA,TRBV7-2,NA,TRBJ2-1,CASSLASASYNEQFF,TGTGCCAGCAGCTTAGCATCAGCCTCCTACAATGAGCAGTTCTTC
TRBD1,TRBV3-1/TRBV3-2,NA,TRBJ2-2,CASLDRGWTGELFF,TGTGCCAGCCTCGACAGGGGATGGACCGGGGAGCTGTTTTTT
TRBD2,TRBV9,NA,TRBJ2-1,CASSASSGGPYYNEQFF,TGTGCCAGCAGCGCGAGTAGCGGGGGCCCCTACTACAATGAGCAGTTCTTC
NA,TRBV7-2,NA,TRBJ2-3,CASSLSTSTDTQYF,TGTGCCAGCAGCTTATCAACTAGCACAGATACGCAGTATTTT
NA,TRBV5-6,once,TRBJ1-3,CASSVGTVSGNTIYF,TGTGCCAGCAGCGTCGGGACCGTCTCTGGAAACACCATATATTTT
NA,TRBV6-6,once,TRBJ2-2,CASSHGLYTGELFF,TGTGCCAGCAGTCACGGACTCTACACCGGGGAGCTGTTTTTT
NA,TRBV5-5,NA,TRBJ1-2,CASSVMVANYGYTF,TGTGCCAGCAGCGTCATGGTAGCTAACTATGGCTACACCTTC
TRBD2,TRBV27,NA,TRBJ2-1,CASSKTSAGSYNEQFF,TGTGCCAGCAGTAAAACTAGCGCGGGGAGCTACAATGAGCAGTTCTTC
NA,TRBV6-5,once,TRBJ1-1,CASSYYTGGNTEAFF,TGTGCCAGCAGTTACTATACAGGCGGGAACACTGAAGCTTTCTTT
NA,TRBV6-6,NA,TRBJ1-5,CASRGGDQPQHF,TGTGCCAGCAGGGGGGGGGATCAGCCCCAGCATTTT
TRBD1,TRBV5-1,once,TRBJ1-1,CASSSQTGALNTEAFF,TGCGCCAGCAGCTCCCAGACAGGGGCCCTGAACACTGAAGCTTTCTTT
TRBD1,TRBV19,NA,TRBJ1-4,CATSGGGTNEKLFF,TGTGCCACCAGCGGAGGGGGCACTAATGAAAAACTGTTTTTT
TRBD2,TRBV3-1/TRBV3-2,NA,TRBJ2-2,CASSRSSGGPGELFF,TGTGCCAGCAGCCGGAGTAGCGGGGGCCCCGGGGAGCTGTTTTTT
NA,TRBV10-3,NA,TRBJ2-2,CAISGLDEGELFF,TGTGCCATCAGTGGACTAGACGAAGGGGAGCTGTTTTTT
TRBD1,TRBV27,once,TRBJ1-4,CASRLQGAGEKLFF,TGTGCCAGCAGGTTACAGGGGGCAGGTGAAAAACTGTTTTTT
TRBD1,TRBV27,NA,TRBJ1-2,CASSLRDSLYGYTF,TGTGCCAGCAGTTTAAGGGACAGCCTCTATGGCTACACCTTC
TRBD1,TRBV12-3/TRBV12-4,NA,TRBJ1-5,CASSGQDVKPQHF,TGTGCCAGCAGTGGACAGGATGTAAAGCCCCAGCATTTT